This record covers a single TCR beta chain. Germline CDR1 and CDR2: ENHRY and SYGVKD. The CDR3 is made up of 14 amino acids. Germline trimming cut 4 bases from V and 7 bases from J; bases unmatched to any gene: 6. This record belongs to a study of blood T cell repertoires in COVID-19. Study in general: Collection of acute and convalescent COVID-19 samples took place in the United States, Italy and Spain. The analysed material was cDNA or gDNA that came from T cells, B-cell-depleted T cells, or PBMCs.

In the original workflow: Amplifying reference gene primers gave estimates of nucleated cell counts. Profiled with immunoSEQ multiplex PCR; TCRdb holds only in-frame clones, not every one. Clonal size and the V and J genes are those of that table, whereas D and trimming came from the DNA. The table lists 95,000 to 110,000 clones, roughly four fifths of them singletons. This chain links TRBV10-3 with TRBJ2-1, with 8 bases lining up with TRBD2. The origin of this receptor is a man aged 60-69 years with acute or convalescent COVID-19. Sequenced: peripheral blood. CDR3 region: CAISVGLGVNEQFF. DNA of the CDR3: TGTGCCATCAGTGTGGGACTAGGTGTAAATGAGCAGTTCTTC.